This record looks at one T cell receptor (beta chain) sequence and its context. Its antigen is currently unknown. Clones were sequenced by immunoSEQ multiplex PCR, and TCRdb holds only the in-frame ones, with some missing. Of around 58,000 clones in the sample, 70% to 90% were seen once. This sample is drawn from a study of T cell responses to AZD1222 COVID-19 vaccine. Findings and limits, study-wide: Nearly half of spike-specific TCRs reportedly target variant regions that are unmutated in the B.1.351 and B.1.1.7 variants. Distributed over spike, vaccine-associated CD4 TCRs predominated at 160-218 and 743-854. Only 5 to 7 individuals given AZD1222 were seropositive at baseline.

Pooled together were second doses at about 4 or about 12 weeks. CDR3 size: 15 residues. Germline V gene data show CDR1 as MNHEY and CDR2 as SVGAGI. The junction had 1 base not matched to a gene; V was cut back by 3 bases and J by 0 bases. This receptor was identified in an adult who received the AZD1222 COVID-19 vaccine. The genes are TRBV6-5 and TRBJ2-7, with 11 bases matching TRBD2. The source was peripheral blood, collected 28 days after the second AZD1222 dose. The CDR3 DNA sequence: TGTGCCAGCAGTTATACTAGCGGGAGCTCCTACGAGCAGTACTTC. It translates to CASSYTSGSSYEQYF.